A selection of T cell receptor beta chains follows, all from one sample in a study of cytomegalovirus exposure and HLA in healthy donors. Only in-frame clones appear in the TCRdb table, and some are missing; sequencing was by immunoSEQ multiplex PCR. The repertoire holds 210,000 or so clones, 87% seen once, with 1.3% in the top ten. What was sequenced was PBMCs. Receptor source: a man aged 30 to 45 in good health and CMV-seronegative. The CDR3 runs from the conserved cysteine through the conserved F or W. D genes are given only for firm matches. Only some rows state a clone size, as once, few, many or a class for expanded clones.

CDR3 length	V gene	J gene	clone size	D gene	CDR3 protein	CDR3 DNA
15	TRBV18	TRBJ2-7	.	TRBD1	CASSLSGQTIYEQYF	TGTGCCAGCTCACTTTCGGGACAGACCATATACGAGCAGTACTTC
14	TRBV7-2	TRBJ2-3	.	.	CASTSWGSADTQYF	TGTGCCAGCACCTCATGGGGCAGCGCAGATACGCAGTATTTT
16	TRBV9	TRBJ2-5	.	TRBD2	CASSVGVGLGAETQYF	TGTGCCAGCAGCGTAGGAGTGGGACTAGGGGCCGAGACCCAGTACTTC
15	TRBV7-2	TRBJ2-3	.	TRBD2	CASSLVREPRDTQYF	TGTGCCAGCAGCTTAGTGCGGGAGCCTAGGGATACGCAGTATTTT
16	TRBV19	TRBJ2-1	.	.	CASSIVGGISGNEQFF	TGTGCCAGTAGTATAGTGGGGGGTATATCGGGGAATGAGCAGTTCTTC
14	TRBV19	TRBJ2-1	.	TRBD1	CASNRDRGYNEQFF	TGTGCCAGTAATCGGGACAGGGGATACAATGAGCAGTTCTTC
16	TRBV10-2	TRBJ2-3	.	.	CASREGWGGRTDTQYF	TGCGCCAGCAGGGAGGGGTGGGGGGGGCGCACAGATACGCAGTATTTT
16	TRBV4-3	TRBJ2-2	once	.	CASSQGGGHNTGELFF	TGCGCCAGCAGCCAAGGAGGGGGACACAACACCGGGGAGCTGTTTTTT
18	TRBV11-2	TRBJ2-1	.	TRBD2	CASSLGEALYGGTGEQFF	TGTGCCAGCAGCTTAGGTGAGGCGCTATACGGGGGGACTGGTGAGCAGTTCTTC
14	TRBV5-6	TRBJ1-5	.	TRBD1	CASSQTGHAQPQHF	TGTGCCAGCAGCCAGACAGGGCACGCTCAGCCCCAGCATTTT
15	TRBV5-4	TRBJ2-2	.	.	CASSERVRNTGELFF	TGTGCCAGCAGTGAGCGGGTGAGGAACACCGGGGAGCTGTTTTTT